The clone carrying this T cell receptor beta chain was counted only a few times. The CDR3 sequence is 15 residues long. Unmatched junction bases numbered 7, after V lost 6 bases and J lost 8 bases. Germline CDR1 MNHNS, CDR2 SASEGT. These data belong to a study of T-cell reconstitution after alpha-beta-depleted transplantation in children. The library targeted TCRbeta and was prepared with unique molecular identifiers. In TCRdb, the PCR reads were re-called with MiXCR into one record per CDR3 protein. The sample carries roughly 500,000 distinct CDR3 sequences, around 20% recorded once. The material was PBMCs from the stem cell graft donor, obtained from the stem cell graft. The chain combines TRBV6-1 with TRBJ2-1; TRBD2 aligns across 13 bases. This receptor was identified in a human donor who donated a stem cell graft to a child with acute lymphoblastic leukemia. DNA for the CDR3: TGTGCCAGCAGCGACTGGACTAGCGGGAGCGATGAGCAGTTCTTC. Protein product: CASSDWTSGSDEQFF.